A selection of T cell receptor beta chains follows, all from one sample in a study of blood T cells in healthy people across ages. A single record per CDR3 protein comes from TCRdb applying MiXCR to the 5' RACE reads. The top ten hold about 8% of the sample, which has some 1.5 million distinct CDR3 sequences, approximately 28% seen once. The specimen sequenced was blood. The receptors stem from a woman in her 30s in good health. Both conserved end residues are part of each CDR3. A D gene is named only where the DNA matches it firmly. Where a row states a size, it is once, few, many or the class of an expanded clone; other rows omit it.

v_gene: TRBV20-1; j_gene: TRBJ2-7; abundance: few; d_gene: -; CDR3aa: CSASSALSYHYKQYF; CDR3nt: TGCAGTGCTAGCTCGGCTTTATCCTATCACTACAAGCAGTACTTC
v_gene: TRBV12-3/TRBV12-4; j_gene: TRBJ1-2; abundance: many; d_gene: -; CDR3aa: CASTQGSYGYTF; CDR3nt: TGTGCCAGCACCCAGGGATCCTATGGCTACACCTTC
v_gene: TRBV4-3; j_gene: TRBJ1-5; abundance: -; d_gene: -; CDR3aa: CASSQDFPNQPQHF; CDR3nt: TGCGCCAGCAGCCAAGATTTCCCCAATCAGCCCCAGCATTTT
v_gene: TRBV21-1; j_gene: TRBJ2-7; abundance: many; d_gene: -; CDR3aa: CASSKGGGRAEEQYF; CDR3nt: TGTGCCAGCAGCAAAGGAGGAGGCAGGGCAGAAGAGCAGTACTTC
v_gene: TRBV18; j_gene: TRBJ2-7; abundance: -; d_gene: -; CDR3aa: CASSPLSGDQVEQYF; CDR3nt: TGTGCCAGCTCACCTCTCTCGGGAGACCAAGTCGAGCAGTACTTC
v_gene: TRBV10-3; j_gene: TRBJ1-1; abundance: -; d_gene: TRBD1; CDR3aa: CAIRDRVGSEAFF; CDR3nt: TGTGCCATCAGGGACAGGGTGGGGTCTGAAGCTTTCTTT
v_gene: TRBV5-4; j_gene: TRBJ2-7; abundance: many; d_gene: -; CDR3aa: CASRLQTGTPYEQYF; CDR3nt: TGTGCCAGCAGACTTCAAACCGGGACACCATACGAGCAGTACTTC
v_gene: TRBV7-9; j_gene: TRBJ1-2; abundance: -; d_gene: -; CDR3aa: CASSSDLGQSNYGYTF; CDR3nt: TGTGCCAGCAGCTCAGATTTGGGACAATCTAACTATGGCTACACCTTC
v_gene: TRBV18; j_gene: TRBJ2-5; abundance: -; d_gene: TRBD1; CDR3aa: CASSDPWATGQYF; CDR3nt: TGTGCCAGCTCAGACCCCTGGGCGACAGGGCAGTACTTC
v_gene: TRBV2; j_gene: TRBJ2-1; abundance: few; d_gene: -; CDR3aa: CASSQPLGSGLNEQFF; CDR3nt: TGTGCCAGCAGCCAACCCCTGGGCTCAGGGCTCAATGAGCAGTTCTTC
v_gene: TRBV5-1; j_gene: TRBJ2-1; abundance: -; d_gene: TRBD2; CDR3aa: CASTLSRAGGFNEQFF; CDR3nt: TGCGCCAGCACCTTATCACGGGCGGGAGGATTCAATGAGCAGTTCTTC
v_gene: TRBV27; j_gene: TRBJ1-2; abundance: few; d_gene: TRBD1; CDR3aa: CASMSHPGGVVNGYTF; CDR3nt: TGTGCCAGCATGAGCCATCCAGGGGGCGTGGTGAATGGCTACACCTTC
v_gene: TRBV29-1; j_gene: TRBJ2-3; abundance: -; d_gene: -; CDR3aa: CSVVQGSPSTDTQYF; CDR3nt: TGCAGCGTTGTCCAGGGGTCGCCTTCCACAGATACGCAGTATTTT
v_gene: TRBV20-1; j_gene: TRBJ2-7; abundance: few; d_gene: -; CDR3aa: CSDCFSGFYEQYF; CDR3nt: TGCAGTGACTGCTTTTCTGGCTTCTACGAGCAGTACTTC
v_gene: TRBV29-1; j_gene: TRBJ2-2; abundance: -; d_gene: -; CDR3aa: CSVGELPTGELFF; CDR3nt: TGCAGCGTTGGTGAACTTCCAACCGGGGAGCTGTTTTTT
v_gene: TRBV29-1; j_gene: TRBJ2-5; abundance: many; d_gene: -; CDR3aa: CSALKGREKQYF; CDR3nt: TGCAGCGCTCTCAAGGGGCGCGAGAAGCAGTACTTC
v_gene: TRBV5-1; j_gene: TRBJ1-1; abundance: few; d_gene: -; CDR3aa: CASSPNPGNTEAFF; CDR3nt: TGCGCCAGCAGCCCTAATCCGGGGAACACTGAAGCTTTCTTT
v_gene: TRBV7-2; j_gene: TRBJ1-1; abundance: -; d_gene: TRBD1; CDR3aa: CASGGAGGGGTEAFF; CDR3nt: TGTGCCAGCGGGGGTGCAGGGGGCGGCGGCACTGAAGCTTTCTTT
v_gene: TRBV20-1; j_gene: TRBJ2-5; abundance: -; d_gene: TRBD2; CDR3aa: CSARAAGGPDETQYF; CDR3nt: TGCAGTGCTCGGGCCGCGGGAGGGCCCGATGAGACCCAGTACTTC
v_gene: TRBV15; j_gene: TRBJ2-4; abundance: -; d_gene: -; CDR3aa: CATSRGGTAQNIQYF; CDR3nt: TGTGCCACCAGCAGGGGCGGGACAGCTCAAAACATTCAGTACTTC
v_gene: TRBV30; j_gene: TRBJ1-5; abundance: few; d_gene: -; CDR3aa: CAWSQWKDQPQHF; CDR3nt: TGTGCCTGGAGTCAATGGAAAGATCAGCCCCAGCATTTT
v_gene: TRBV27; j_gene: TRBJ2-3; abundance: -; d_gene: TRBD2; CDR3aa: CASSLSPASGSVDTQYF; CDR3nt: TGTGCCAGCAGTTTATCTCCCGCTAGCGGGAGTGTAGATACGCAGTATTTT
v_gene: TRBV14; j_gene: TRBJ2-4; abundance: -; d_gene: TRBD1; CDR3aa: CASSQTGTGFWNIQYF; CDR3nt: TGTGCCAGCAGCCAAACCGGGACAGGGTTTTGGAACATTCAGTACTTC
v_gene: TRBV28; j_gene: TRBJ2-7; abundance: few; d_gene: -; CDR3aa: CASSPGDTVGSYEQYF; CDR3nt: TGTGCCAGCAGTCCCGGCGATACCGTGGGGTCCTACGAGCAGTACTTC
v_gene: TRBV27; j_gene: TRBJ2-1; abundance: many; d_gene: TRBD2; CDR3aa: CASTLGLAGGFEQFF; CDR3nt: TGTGCCAGCACCTTGGGACTAGCGGGAGGATTCGAGCAGTTCTTC
v_gene: TRBV7-2; j_gene: TRBJ2-6; abundance: -; d_gene: -; CDR3aa: CASSLAFRTDSGANVPTF; CDR3nt: TGTGCTAGCAGCTTAGCGTTCCGAACCGACTCTGGGGCCAACGTCCCGACTTTC
v_gene: TRBV20-1; j_gene: TRBJ2-7; abundance: -; d_gene: -; CDR3aa: CSASPGRAYEQYF; CDR3nt: TGCAGTGCTAGTCCCGGCAGAGCCTACGAGCAGTACTTC
v_gene: TRBV20-1; j_gene: TRBJ2-3; abundance: -; d_gene: -; CDR3aa: CSASTRRADTQYF; CDR3nt: TGCAGTGCTAGCACTCGGAGAGCCGATACGCAGTATTTT
v_gene: TRBV6-5; j_gene: TRBJ2-7; abundance: -; d_gene: -; CDR3aa: CASTVSLRELPYEQYF; CDR3nt: TGTGCCAGCACCGTATCCCTCCGGGAGCTCCCTTACGAGCAGTACTTC
v_gene: TRBV29-1; j_gene: TRBJ2-5; abundance: few; d_gene: TRBD1; CDR3aa: CSALRDRAKTQYF; CDR3nt: TGCAGCGCCCTCCGGGACAGGGCAAAGACCCAGTACTTC
v_gene: TRBV9; j_gene: TRBJ2-7; abundance: -; d_gene: -; CDR3aa: CASSAYGTTQSSYEQYF; CDR3nt: TGTGCCAGCAGCGCTTATGGGACAACCCAGAGCTCCTACGAGCAGTACTTC
v_gene: TRBV7-9; j_gene: TRBJ1-2; abundance: few; d_gene: -; CDR3aa: CASSLASAGGYTF; CDR3nt: TGTGCCAGCAGCTTGGCAAGCGCCGGAGGCTACACCTTC
v_gene: TRBV6-6; j_gene: TRBJ1-2; abundance: -; d_gene: TRBD1; CDR3aa: CASSYSLSGTVLYGYTF; CDR3nt: TGTGCCAGCAGTTACTCGCTATCAGGGACAGTCCTCTATGGCTACACCTTC
v_gene: TRBV12-3/TRBV12-4; j_gene: TRBJ2-7; abundance: few; d_gene: -; CDR3aa: CVTKRAGLYEQYF; CDR3nt: TGTGTCACCAAGAGGGCAGGCCTCTACGAGCAGTACTTC
v_gene: TRBV9; j_gene: TRBJ2-1; abundance: few; d_gene: -; CDR3aa: CASSVEVDFEQFF; CDR3nt: TGTGCCAGCAGCGTAGAAGTCGATTTCGAGCAGTTCTTC
v_gene: TRBV5-1; j_gene: TRBJ2-7; abundance: many; d_gene: TRBD2; CDR3aa: CASSPPGTSGGRSSYEQYF; CDR3nt: TGCGCCAGCAGCCCCCCCGGGACTAGCGGGGGGCGAAGCTCCTACGAGCAGTACTTC
v_gene: TRBV5-1; j_gene: TRBJ2-1; abundance: -; d_gene: -; CDR3aa: CASSPRTPREQFF; CDR3nt: TGCGCCAGCAGCCCTCGGACTCCTCGGGAGCAGTTCTTC
v_gene: TRBV3-1; j_gene: TRBJ2-7; abundance: few; d_gene: TRBD1; CDR3aa: CASSHQGDHEQYF; CDR3nt: TGTGCCAGCAGCCACCAGGGGGACCACGAGCAGTACTTC
v_gene: TRBV29-1; j_gene: TRBJ1-1; abundance: -; d_gene: -; CDR3aa: CSVGRLLDEAFF; CDR3nt: TGCAGCGTTGGACGACTCCTCGATGAAGCTTTCTTT
v_gene: TRBV28; j_gene: TRBJ2-7; abundance: many; d_gene: -; CDR3aa: CASSPQGRSYEQYF; CDR3nt: TGTGCCAGCAGTCCCCAAGGGAGATCCTACGAGCAGTACTTC
v_gene: TRBV5-5; j_gene: TRBJ2-1; abundance: -; d_gene: -; CDR3aa: CASSSLFPGSSYNEQFF; CDR3nt: TGTGCCAGCAGCTCACTATTTCCGGGGAGCTCCTACAATGAGCAGTTCTTC
v_gene: TRBV10-3; j_gene: TRBJ2-7; abundance: -; d_gene: -; CDR3aa: CAIGKTGTEQYF; CDR3nt: TGTGCCATCGGGAAAACAGGTACCGAGCAGTACTTC
v_gene: TRBV5-1; j_gene: TRBJ1-1; abundance: few; d_gene: TRBD1; CDR3aa: CASSSQTGGDTEAFF; CDR3nt: TGCGCCAGCAGCTCCCAGACAGGGGGTGACACTGAAGCTTTCTTT
v_gene: TRBV7-2; j_gene: TRBJ2-6; abundance: -; d_gene: -; CDR3aa: CASSPLYLGANVLTF; CDR3nt: TGTGCCAGCAGCCCCCTTTATCTGGGGGCCAACGTCCTGACTTTC
v_gene: TRBV9; j_gene: TRBJ2-5; abundance: -; d_gene: -; CDR3aa: CASLGGQTAEQYF; CDR3nt: TGTGCCAGCTTGGGCGGACAGACAGCGGAGCAGTACTTC